The clone carrying this T cell receptor beta chain turned up a few times. Clones were read by immunoSEQ multiplex PCR, and TCRdb kept only the in-frame ones, dropping some. The repertoire includes 150,000 or so clones, over 85% of them detected once, and roughly 6.2% sits in the top ten. The entry originates in a study of control samples from healthy donors and cancer patients. This CDR3 has 19 amino acids. Germline V gene sequence: CDR1 SGHAT, CDR2 FQNNGV. Trimming removed 1 base at V and 8 bases at J, with 24 bases between. The TCR sequence derives from a man aged 18 to 29 in good health. Sequenced material: blood. The chain combines TRBV11-2 with TRBJ1-6; possible D gene TRBD1, 5 bases. CDR3 protein: CASSLAPTEVGAIYSPLHF. The CDR3 DNA is TGTGCCAGCAGCTTAGCCCCCACGGAAGTTGGGGCAATTTATTCACCCCTCCACTTT.